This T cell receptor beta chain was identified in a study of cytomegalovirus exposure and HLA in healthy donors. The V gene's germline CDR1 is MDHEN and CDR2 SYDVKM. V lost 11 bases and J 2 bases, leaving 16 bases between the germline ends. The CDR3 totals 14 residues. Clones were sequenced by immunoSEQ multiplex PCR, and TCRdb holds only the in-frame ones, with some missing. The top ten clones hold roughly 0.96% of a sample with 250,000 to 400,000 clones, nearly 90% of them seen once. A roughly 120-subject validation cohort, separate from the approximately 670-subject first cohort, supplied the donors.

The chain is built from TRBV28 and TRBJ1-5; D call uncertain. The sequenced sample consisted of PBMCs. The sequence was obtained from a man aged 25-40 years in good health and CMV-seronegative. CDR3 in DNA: TGTGCCGAAGGATTGGCGGGCGGCAATCAGCCCCAGCATTTT. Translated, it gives CAEGLAGGNQPQHF.